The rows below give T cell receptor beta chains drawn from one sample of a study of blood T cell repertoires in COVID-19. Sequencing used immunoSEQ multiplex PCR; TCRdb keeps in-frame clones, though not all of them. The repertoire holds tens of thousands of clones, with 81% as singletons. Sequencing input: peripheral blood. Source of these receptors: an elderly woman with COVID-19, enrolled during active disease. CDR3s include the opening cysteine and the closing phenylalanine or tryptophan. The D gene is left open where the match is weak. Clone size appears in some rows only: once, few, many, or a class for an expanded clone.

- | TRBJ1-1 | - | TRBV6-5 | CASSLTGQFEAFF | TGTGCCAGCAGTTTAACCGGACAATTTGAAGCTTTCTTT
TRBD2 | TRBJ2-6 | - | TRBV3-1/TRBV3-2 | CASSQDLASGRFPSPGANVLTF | TGTGCCAGCAGCCAAGATCTGGCTAGCGGGAGATTCCCCTCCCCTGGGGCCAACGTCCTGACTTTC
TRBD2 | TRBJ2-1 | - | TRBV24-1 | CATSDPLAGGPNEQFF | TGTGCCACCAGTGATCCGCTAGCGGGAGGGCCAAATGAGCAGTTCTTC
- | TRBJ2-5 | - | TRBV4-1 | CASSHYDRSTETQYF | TGCGCCAGCAGCCACTATGACAGATCCACGGAGACCCAGTACTTC
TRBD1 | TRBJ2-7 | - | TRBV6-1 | CASSQQTGGSYEQYF | TGTGCCAGCAGTCAGCAGACAGGGGGCAGCTACGAGCAGTACTTC
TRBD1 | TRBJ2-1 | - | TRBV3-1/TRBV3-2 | CASSQDLRQGDNEQFF | TGTGCCAGCAGCCAAGATCTGCGACAGGGAGACAATGAGCAGTTCTTC
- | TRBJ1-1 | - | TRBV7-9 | CASSWSTEAFF | TGTGCCAGCAGCTGGAGCACTGAAGCTTTCTTT
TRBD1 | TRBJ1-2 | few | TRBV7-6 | CASSLAGFGQGRDYGYTF | TGTGCCAGCAGCTTAGCGGGGTTCGGACAGGGGAGGGACTATGGCTACACCTTC
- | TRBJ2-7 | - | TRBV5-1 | CASSFPSGVRAYEQYF | TGCGCCAGCAGCTTTCCTTCGGGAGTTCGCGCCTACGAGCAGTACTTC
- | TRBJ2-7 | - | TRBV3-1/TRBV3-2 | CASQVETYEQYF | TGTGCCAGCCAGGTGGAAACCTACGAGCAGTACTTC
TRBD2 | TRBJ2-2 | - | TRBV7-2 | CASSLTSGSVGGELFF | TGTGCCAGCAGCTTAACTAGCGGGAGTGTCGGCGGGGAGCTGTTTTTT
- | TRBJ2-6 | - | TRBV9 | CASSARGSGANVLTF | TGTGCCAGCAGCGCCCGAGGCTCTGGGGCCAACGTCCTGACTTTC
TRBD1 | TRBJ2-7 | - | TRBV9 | CASSVEVRGYEQYF | TGTGCCAGCAGCGTAGAGGTCAGGGGGTACGAGCAGTACTTC
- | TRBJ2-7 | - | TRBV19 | CASTQVIGTSYEQYF | TGTGCCAGTACCCAGGTGATAGGGACTTCCTACGAGCAGTACTTC
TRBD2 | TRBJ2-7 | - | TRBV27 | CASSLSGTSGNYEQYF | TGTGCCAGCAGTTTATCCGGGACTAGCGGGAACTACGAGCAGTACTTC
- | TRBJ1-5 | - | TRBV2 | CASSEQGGQPQHF | TGTGCCAGCAGTGAGCAGGGTGGGCAGCCCCAGCATTTT
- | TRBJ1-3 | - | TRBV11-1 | CASSDRTRSGNTIYF | TGTGCCAGCAGCGACCGGACTCGCTCTGGAAACACCATATATTTT
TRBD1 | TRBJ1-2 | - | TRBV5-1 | CASSFLRGQNYGYTF | TGCGCCAGCAGCTTCCTCAGGGGGCAAAACTATGGCTACACCTTC
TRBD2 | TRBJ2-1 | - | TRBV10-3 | CAISETAGGGGVNEQFF | TGTGCCATCAGTGAAACAGCGGGAGGGGGAGGCGTCAATGAGCAGTTCTTC
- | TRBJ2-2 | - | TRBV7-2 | CASENPFTGGPTGELFF | TGTGCCAGCGAAAACCCATTTACTGGCGGCCCAACCGGGGAGCTGTTTTTT
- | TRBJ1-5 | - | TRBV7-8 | CASSLGRDIHQPQHF | TGTGCCAGCAGCTTAGGCAGGGACATCCATCAGCCCCAGCATTTT
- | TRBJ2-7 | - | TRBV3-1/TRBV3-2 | CASSAHGIYEQYF | TGTGCCAGCAGCGCACACGGGATTTACGAGCAGTACTTC
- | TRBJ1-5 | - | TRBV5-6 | CASSLAGKGNQPQHF | TGTGCCAGCAGCCTGGCAGGGAAAGGCAATCAGCCCCAGCATTTT
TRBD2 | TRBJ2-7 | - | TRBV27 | CASSDYMGTGTSNEQYF | TGTGCCAGCAGTGATTATATGGGAACCGGGACTAGCAACGAGCAGTACTTC
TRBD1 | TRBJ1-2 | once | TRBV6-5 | CASTGAQGAYGYTF | TGTGCCAGCACCGGAGCTCAGGGGGCCTATGGCTACACCTTC
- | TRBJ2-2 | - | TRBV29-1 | CSADLLSGTGELFF | TGCAGCGCAGACCTCTTGAGTGGGACAGGGGAGCTGTTTTTT
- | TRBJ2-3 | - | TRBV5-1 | CASSSLIRADTQYF | TGCGCCAGCAGCTCCTTGATCCGCGCAGATACGCAGTATTTT
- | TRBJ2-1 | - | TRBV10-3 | CAISMTDNNEQFF | TGTGCCATCAGTATGACTGATAACAATGAGCAGTTCTTC
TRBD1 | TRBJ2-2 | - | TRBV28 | CASNPDRDGTGELFF | TGTGCCAGCAACCCCGACAGGGATGGCACCGGGGAGCTGTTTTTT
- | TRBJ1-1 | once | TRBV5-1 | CASSLVRDTGSTEAFF | TGCGCCAGCAGCTTAGTCCGCGATACAGGGAGCACTGAAGCTTTCTTT
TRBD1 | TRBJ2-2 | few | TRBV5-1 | CASSLDRAATGELFF | TGCGCCAGCAGTCTCGACAGGGCCGCCACCGGGGAGCTGTTTTTT
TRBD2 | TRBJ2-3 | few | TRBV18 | CASSPPSGTSTDTQYF | TGTGCCAGCTCACCTCCTAGCGGAACTAGCACAGATACGCAGTATTTT
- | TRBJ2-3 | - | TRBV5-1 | CASSPRAGTDTQYF | TGCGCCAGCAGCCCGAGGGCTGGCACAGATACGCAGTATTTT
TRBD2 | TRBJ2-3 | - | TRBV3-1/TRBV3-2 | CASSWSRRTSVTDTQYF | TGTGCCAGCAGCTGGTCGCGCCGGACTAGCGTCACAGATACGCAGTATTTT
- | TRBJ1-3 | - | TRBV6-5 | CASSKGTLGNTIYF | TGTGCCAGCAGCAAAGGGACACTTGGAAACACCATATATTTT
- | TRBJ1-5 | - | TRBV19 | CASSFTVYSNQPQHF | TGTGCCAGTAGTTTTACAGTTTATAGCAATCAGCCCCAGCATTTT
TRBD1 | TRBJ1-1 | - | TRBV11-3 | CASRGQGNTEAFF | TGTGCCAGCAGGGGACAGGGGAACACTGAAGCTTTCTTT
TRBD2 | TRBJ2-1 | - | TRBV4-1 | CASSQHRLAGFNEQFF | TGCGCCAGCAGCCAACACAGGCTAGCGGGGTTCAATGAGCAGTTCTTC
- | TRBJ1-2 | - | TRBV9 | CASSPDWRSNYGYTF | TGTGCCAGCAGCCCAGACTGGCGGTCCAACTATGGCTACACCTTC